The T cell receptor beta chain under discussion was sequenced for a study of OX40 agonist ivuxolimab in advanced cancers. Study at large: Enrollees could have had prior anti-PD-1, anti-PD-L1 or anti-CTLA-4 therapy, which around 40% had received.

To note about this clone: Its antigen is still unknown.

General study points: The expanded peripheral T cells' antigen specificity was not determined. Within 6 weeks, CD4+ and CD8+ blood T cells expanded clonally at 0.1 to 3.0 mg/kg.

TCRdb's table, derived via immunoSEQ multiplex PCR, lists solely in-frame clones and lacks some. The sample gives 57,000 or so clones, 86% of which show up once; 2% to 3% is in the top ten. The germline CDR1 and CDR2 sequences are SGHRS and YFSETQ. The CDR3 has 17 amino acids. Trimming left V 0 bases short and J 3 bases short, with 18 bases between. The specimen comprised CD4+ or CD8+ T cells sorted from blood, sampled in a trial of the OX40 agonist ivuxolimab. The TCR sequence derives from an adult with an advanced solid tumor such as melanoma, head and neck, liver or kidney cancer. This sequence joins TRBV5-1 and TRBJ1-2; maybe TRBD1 (6 bases). The CDR3 DNA is TGCGCCAGCAGCTTGGGGATACCGGGGGCCCAGGACTATGGCTACACCTTC. Translating it yields CASSLGIPGAQDYGYTF. Based on the CDR3 plus reference TRBV5-1 and TRBJ1-2, the full variable domain is KAGVTQTPRYLIKTRGQQVTLSCSPISGHRSVSWYQQTPGQGLQFLFEYFSETQRNKGNFPGRFSGRQFSNSRSEMNVSTLELGDSALYLCASSLGIPGAQDYGYTFGSGTRLTVV.